A selection of T cell receptor beta chains follows, all from one sample in a study of patients and donors after allogeneic stem cell transplantation. TCRdb used MiXCR to reprocess the RT-PCR reads, holding one entry per CDR3 protein. Of 200,000 to 250,000 distinct CDR3 sequences listed, about 14% were seen once; the top ten hold 11%. Material: blood, either unsorted or a sorted T cell fraction (not recorded which). The receptor source for this set is a human donor who was either an allogeneic HSCT recipient or a stem cell or donor lymphocyte infusion donor (not recorded which). It is not recorded whose cells these are; they may come from a transplant donor. Both conserved end residues are part of each CDR3. The D gene is left open where the match is weak.

d_call | cdr3_length | j_call | v_call | cdr3_aa
. | 16 | TRBJ1-4 | TRBV4-1 | CASSHLTVTTNEKLFF
. | 12 | TRBJ2-2 | TRBV6-5 | CAAYRATGELFF
. | 14 | TRBJ1-5 | TRBV24-1 | CATRGGAGNQPQHF
. | 15 | TRBJ2-7 | TRBV20-1 | CSARDWRGESYEQYF
TRBD2 | 14 | TRBJ2-5 | TRBV20-1 | CSARSSGRGETQYF
. | 15 | TRBJ1-2 | TRBV10-3 | CATKNGGEVNYGYTF
TRBD2 | 14 | TRBJ2-5 | TRBV12-3/TRBV12-4 | CASSEGGGAETQYF
TRBD2 | 15 | TRBJ2-1 | TRBV11-2 | CASSSGASSYNEQFF
. | 15 | TRBJ2-5 | TRBV4-2 | CASSQELTSDETQYF
TRBD2 | 14 | TRBJ2-2 | TRBV19 | CATSGLAATGELFF
TRBD2 | 15 | TRBJ2-3 | TRBV20-1 | CSARMPSGQTDTQYF
TRBD1 | 13 | TRBJ2-7 | TRBV6-1 | CASTSGTGYEQYF
. | 13 | TRBJ2-7 | TRBV2 | CASSAYQGYEQYF
. | 13 | TRBJ1-5 | TRBV30 | CAWNGGANQPQHF
. | 12 | TRBJ2-5 | TRBV20-1 | CSARDIGETQYF
. | 14 | TRBJ1-5 | TRBV6-1 | CASSEQGHNQPQHF
. | 15 | TRBJ1-5 | TRBV9 | CASSVDARPSEPQHF
. | 16 | TRBJ1-1 | TRBV4-2 | CASSLRAGRGNTEAFF
. | 13 | TRBJ2-7 | TRBV11-1 | CASSDYISYEQYF
. | 15 | TRBJ2-7 | TRBV7-2 | CASSVTRGTAAGQYF
. | 15 | TRBJ1-5 | TRBV2 | CASSASLGPNQPQHF
. | 12 | TRBJ2-7 | TRBV29-1 | CSVEVSAGEQYF
. | 15 | TRBJ1-2 | TRBV14 | CASSPTGTVNYGYTF
. | 14 | TRBJ2-5 | TRBV19 | CASSIGRGIETQYF
TRBD2 | 14 | TRBJ2-7 | TRBV20-1 | CSARGTSGMHEQYF
. | 12 | TRBJ1-6 | TRBV7-9 | CASREGNSPLHF
TRBD1 | 17 | TRBJ2-3 | TRBV28 | CASSSPGSGGYTDTQYF
. | 16 | TRBJ2-6 | TRBV24-1 | CATSDGMSSGANVLTF
TRBD1 | 15 | TRBJ2-4 | TRBV20-1 | CSASRGLAAKNIQYF
TRBD1 | 16 | TRBJ1-2 | TRBV20-1 | CSAREPGQGIDYGYTF